This passage covers 3 T cell receptor beta chains from one sample sequenced in a study of response to subunit inactivated influenza vaccine. Each CDR3 protein gets one entry after TCRdb re-called the RT-PCR reads with MiXCR. Of 550,000 to 600,000 distinct CDR3 sequences listed, approximately 12% are singletons. This sample comprised PBMCs from blood, obtained on the day of vaccination. The receptors here all came from a man aged 50 to 59 who received an inactivated influenza vaccine.

The V call is TRBV24-1, the J call TRBJ2-2; D perhaps matches TRBD2 (6 bases). Deletions cut 0 bases from V and 8 bases from J, with 15 bases between. The CDR3 contains 16 residues. The germline gives CDR1 KGHDR, CDR2 SFDVKD. This CDR3 is CATSDLSAGSSGELFF. CDR3 sequence (DNA): TGTGCCACCAGTGATTTGTCGGCGGGATCCTCGGGGGAGCTGTTTTTT.

This clonotype came up many times. This chain joins TRBV5-4 and TRBJ2-1; tentative D call: TRBD2 (6 bases). V was shortened by 0 bases and J by 3 bases, with 13 bases between the two germline ends. The CDR3 is made up of 16 amino acids. Germline V CDR1 and CDR2: SGHNT, YYREEE (reference sequence). Written as DNA, the CDR3 is TGTGCCAGCAGCTTGGCCAGCGGGTTAGGCTACAATGAGCAGTTCTTC. This encodes CASSLASGLGYNEQFF.

This clonotype was seen a handful of times. V usage is TRBV25-1 and J usage is TRBJ1-2; maybe TRBD1 (5 bases). CDR3 length: 12 residues. The V end was cut by 4 bases, the J end by 7 bases, with 10 bases between. Germline V gives CDR1 MGHDK, CDR2 SYGVNS. CDR3 DNA sequence: TGTGCCAGCAGTGGCGGGACGGGTGGCTACACCTTC. Translating it yields CASSGGTGGYTF.